This is a list of T cell receptor beta chains from one sample in a study of cytomegalovirus exposure and HLA in healthy donors. Repertoires were generated with immunoSEQ multiplex PCR, while TCRdb's copy carries only in-frame clones and drops some. The table shows 150,000 to 200,000 clones, with roughly 80% occurring only once. Material: PBMCs. These receptor sequences come from a man aged 50-59 years in good health and CMV-seropositive. Both conserved end residues are part of each CDR3. D genes are given only for firm matches. A row's size may be missing; if present it is once, few, many or a size class.

clone_size,d_call,j_call,v_call,cdr3_aa,cdr3_nt
once,-,TRBJ1-2,TRBV28,CASSIRGRMNYGYTF,TGTGCCAGCAGTATCCGGGGGAGGATGAACTATGGCTACACCTTC
once,TRBD2,TRBJ2-7,TRBV19,CASKGEGYEQYF,TGTGCCAGTAAAGGGGAGGGGTACGAGCAGTACTTC
-,-,TRBJ1-4,TRBV7-9,CASSTPTGTRNEKLFF,TGTGCCAGCAGCACTCCTACAGGAACCCGGAATGAAAAACTGTTTTTT
-,-,TRBJ2-1,TRBV27,CASRTIAGAFYNEQFF,TGTGCCAGCAGAACCATCGCGGGGGCATTTTACAATGAGCAGTTCTTC
-,-,TRBJ2-7,TRBV18,CASSPSSYEQYF,TGTGCCAGCTCACCTTCTTCCTACGAGCAGTACTTC
-,TRBD1,TRBJ1-4,TRBV2,CASSEAGTGNEKLFF,TGTGCCAGCAGTGAAGCCGGGACAGGGAATGAAAAACTGTTTTTT
-,-,TRBJ2-7,TRBV27,CASSKQGLIDEQYF,TGTGCCAGCAGCAAACAGGGTTTGATCGACGAGCAGTACTTC
-,TRBD1,TRBJ1-1,TRBV7-2,CASSLWGQGMYTEAFF,TGTGCCAGCAGCTTATGGGGACAGGGGATGTACACTGAAGCTTTCTTT
-,-,TRBJ1-2,TRBV5-1,CASSWDTNYGYTF,TGCGCCAGCAGCTGGGACACCAACTATGGCTACACCTTC
once,-,TRBJ2-3,TRBV4-1,CASSQGLPDTQYF,TGCGCCAGCAGCCAAGGACTGCCAGATACGCAGTATTTT
few,-,TRBJ2-1,TRBV2,CASSSGRVNEQFF,TGTGCCAGCAGTTCCGGCAGGGTCAATGAGCAGTTCTTC
-,TRBD1,TRBJ1-6,TRBV5-8,CASSLAGGGSPLHF,TGTGCCAGCAGCTTGGCAGGGGGCGGTTCACCCCTCCACTTT
-,TRBD2,TRBJ2-1,TRBV13,CATDLTSGSWNEQFF,TGTGCCACCGACCTTACTAGCGGGAGTTGGAATGAGCAGTTCTTC
once,TRBD2,TRBJ2-3,TRBV5-4,CASSRLASGKGTDTQYF,TGTGCCAGCAGCCGGTTGGCTAGCGGGAAGGGGACAGATACGCAGTATTTT
once,TRBD2,TRBJ2-7,TRBV5-4,CASSLGLAGTYEQYF,TGTGCCAGCAGCCTGGGACTAGCGGGAACCTACGAGCAGTACTTC
few,TRBD2,TRBJ2-5,TRBV6-1,CASSGGLAGRLPYVKETQYF,TGTGCCAGCAGTGGGGGACTAGCGGGAAGACTGCCTTACGTTAAAGAGACCCAGTACTTC
few,-,TRBJ1-1,TRBV6-1,CASSEARPVNTEAFF,TGTGCCAGCAGTGAAGCGAGGCCGGTGAACACTGAAGCTTTCTTT
-,TRBD2,TRBJ2-5,TRBV4-1,CASSQGGRGSRRLETQYF,TGCGCCAGCAGCCAAGGTGGGCGCGGGAGTCGACGTCTGGAGACCCAGTACTTC
-,-,TRBJ2-1,TRBV9,CASSVGDYNEQFF,TGTGCCAGCAGCGTAGGAGACTACAATGAGCAGTTCTTC
-,-,TRBJ1-2,TRBV6-5,CASSYQDGQYGYTF,TGTGCCAGCAGTTACCAGGACGGACAATATGGCTACACCTTC
-,TRBD1,TRBJ2-3,TRBV28,CASSSGDSSDTQYF,TGTGCCAGCAGCTCTGGGGACAGTTCAGATACGCAGTATTTT
-,TRBD2,TRBJ2-1,TRBV5-1,CASSVGVAGGHNEQFF,TGCGCCAGCAGCGTTGGGGTAGCGGGAGGACACAATGAGCAGTTCTTC
-,-,TRBJ1-1,TRBV29-1,CSVAKIAQNTEAFF,TGCAGCGTCGCCAAGATCGCACAGAACACTGAAGCTTTCTTT
-,-,TRBJ1-1,TRBV21-1,CASSFFGRDRSHSEAFF,TGTGCCAGCAGTTTCTTTGGAAGGGACAGGTCCCATTCGGAAGCTTTCTTT
few,TRBD1,TRBJ1-1,TRBV5-4,CASSLAGTVKNTEAFF,TGTGCCAGCAGCTTGGCGGGGACAGTCAAGAACACTGAAGCTTTCTTT
-,-,TRBJ2-7,TRBV27,CASSLLGTASYEQYF,TGTGCCAGCAGTTTGCTTGGGACTGCTTCCTACGAGCAGTACTTC
-,TRBD2,TRBJ2-7,TRBV19,CASSIATSGIYEQYF,TGTGCCAGTAGTATAGCAACTAGCGGGATCTACGAGCAGTACTTC
-,-,TRBJ1-5,TRBV6-5,CASSYSGVGNQPQHF,TGTGCCAGCAGTTACTCAGGGGTAGGCAATCAGCCCCAGCATTTT
-,TRBD2,TRBJ2-3,TRBV2,CASSPAGGRTDTQYF,TGTGCCAGCAGTCCAGCGGGAGGGCGAACAGATACGCAGTATTTT
-,-,TRBJ2-7,TRBV7-2,CASSLKAPGQGSYEQYF,TGTGCCAGCAGCTTAAAGGCACCGGGCCAAGGGAGTTACGAGCAGTACTTC
-,TRBD2,TRBJ2-5,TRBV19,CASSRILAGSETQYF,TGTGCCAGTAGTAGGATATTAGCGGGGTCAGAGACCCAGTACTTC
-,TRBD1,TRBJ2-2,TRBV19,CASKARDREAGELFF,TGTGCCAGTAAAGCGCGGGACAGGGAGGCCGGGGAGCTGTTTTTT
-,-,TRBJ2-3,TRBV9,CASSVGADSFTDTQYF,TGTGCCAGCAGCGTAGGGGCGGACTCATTCACAGATACGCAGTATTTT
once,-,TRBJ1-4,TRBV27,CASSLSVSGANEKLFF,TGTGCCAGCAGTTTAAGTGTTTCGGGTGCTAATGAAAAACTGTTTTTT
-,TRBD2,TRBJ2-7,TRBV14,CASSPMIAGLEQYF,TGTGCCAGCAGCCCCATGATAGCGGGACTCGAGCAGTACTTC
few,-,TRBJ2-1,TRBV29-1,CSVEGGDGSYNEQFF,TGCAGCGTTGAAGGGGGGGATGGCTCCTACAATGAGCAGTTCTTC
-,TRBD1,TRBJ1-5,TRBV28,CASSVTGQGYNQPQHF,TGTGCCAGCAGTGTGACCGGACAGGGATACAATCAGCCCCAGCATTTT
-,-,TRBJ2-1,TRBV5-1,CASSQQRSDSYNEQFF,TGCGCCAGCAGCCAACAGCGGAGCGACTCCTACAATGAGCAGTTCTTC
-,TRBD2,TRBJ2-3,TRBV29-1,CSVSPSSGVNTQYF,TGCAGCGTTAGCCCTTCTAGCGGGGTTAATACGCAGTATTTT